This section outlines one TCR beta chain sequence together with its context. Source study methods: Amplified reference gene primers provided the basis for estimating nucleated cell counts. The assay was immunoSEQ multiplex PCR, and TCRdb's table has in-frame clones only and misses some. V, J and clone size reflect that table, while D and trimming were determined from the DNA. The sample has about 150,000 clones, around 83% seen once; the top ten hold around 9.8%. This sample is part of a study of blood T cell repertoires in COVID-19. With V trimmed by 7 bases and J by 5 bases, 17 bases remained unmatched. CDR3 length: 17 residues. Germline CDR1 and CDR2: LNHDA and SQIVND (reference sequence).

Sequencing was carried out using peripheral blood. This receptor was obtained from a woman in her 50s with acute or convalescent COVID-19. The chain carries TRBV19 and TRBJ1-2; 9 positions agree with TRBD1. CDR3 protein: CASTPQGASPYYYGYTF. CDR3 sequence (DNA): TGTGCCAGTACCCCACAGGGGGCGAGCCCATACTATTATGGCTACACCTTC.